The entry below describes one T cell receptor (beta chain). This entry belongs to a study of cytomegalovirus exposure and HLA in healthy donors. CDR1 SGHTA and CDR2 FQGNSA come from the germline V gene. The V end was cut by 1 base, the J end by 4 bases, with 11 bases between. The CDR3 has 15 amino acids. 60 Vbeta and 13 Jbeta primers were used in PCR. Some clones are missing from TCRdb's copy, which holds only in-frame ones; the method was immunoSEQ multiplex PCR. The data hold 150,000 or so clones, with more than 75% observed a single time. At collection, donors were nominally healthy, but unrecorded immune exposures were probable.

The chain links TRBV7-2 to TRBJ2-1; D is possibly TRBD2 (6 bases). The receptor was isolated from a man aged 25 to 40 in good health and CMV-seropositive. Material: PBMCs. This CDR3 is CASSLVPGAYNEQFF. The CDR3 DNA follows: TGTGCCAGCAGCTTAGTACCGGGAGCATACAATGAGCAGTTCTTC.